These T cell receptor beta chains were read from a single sample in a study of T cell responses to AZD1222 COVID-19 vaccine. Only in-frame clones appear in the TCRdb table, and some are missing; sequencing was by immunoSEQ multiplex PCR. The data show around 79,000 clones, with around 88% seen just once and less than 20% held by the top ten. Source: peripheral blood, taken on day 0 of AZD1222 vaccination. The receptors were gathered from an adult in good health. CDR3s include the opening cysteine and the closing phenylalanine or tryptophan. Each record gives: CDR3 length, V gene, D gene, CDR3 protein. The D gene is left open where the match is weak.

>16|TRBV19|.
CASSNAGTANTGELFF
>15|TRBV7-2|.
CASSLDRGSNSPLHF
>12|TRBV3-1/TRBV3-2|.
CASSLAGVEQYF
>13|TRBV7-3|.
CASSSGPGQPQHF
>16|TRBV5-1|.
CASSLLARSSYNEQFF
>15|TRBV10-3|.
CAISESDFFSYEQYF
>16|TRBV7-2|.
CASSSRDGHSGNTIYF
>16|TRBV5-6|.
CASSLVSGRSTDTQYF
>16|TRBV2|.
CASRGSLGSGKNIQYF
>14|TRBV5-6|.
CASSFPRVNTEAFF
>14|TRBV5-1|.
CASSLGTVQETQYF
>13|TRBV7-9|.
CASRSRGGSEAFF
>13|TRBV5-4|.
CASSSPGGDEQYF
>14|TRBV4-1|.
CASSQDRGLGPQHF
>12|TRBV2|.
CASSRQDYEQYF
>17|TRBV28|TRBD1
CASSLLSTGEKNQPQHF
>16|TRBV30|TRBD2
CAWSVPAGADTGELFF
>15|TRBV5-1|TRBD2
CASSLQRGPYNEQFF
>13|TRBV27|TRBD1
CASSPDRGLGYTF
>15|TRBV2|.
CASSETSEGWEGYTF
>14|TRBV28|.
CASSSSWSNQPQHF
>17|TRBV5-1|TRBD1
CASSVKPGTGGPYEQYF
>16|TRBV19|TRBD1
CASTNVGTVSGNTIYF
>10|TRBV20-1|.
CSAGSYEQYF
>15|TRBV11-2|TRBD1
CASSLAGTGSEKLFF
>13|TRBV10-3|.
CAIYSGSTDTQYF
>13|TRBV10-3|.
CAISDGSNQPQHF
>13|TRBV25-1|.
CASTVDRTTEAFF
>15|TRBV6-1|TRBD1
CASRKTGSSFEKLFF
>14|TRBV9|TRBD1
CASSARQGDNEQFF
>11|TRBV12-3/TRBV12-4|.
CASSLKVEQFF
>10|TRBV20-1|.
CSGSEIEAFF
>12|TRBV5-6|.
CASSLANSPLHF
>16|TRBV11-2|.
CASSLETAGAYNEQFF
>16|TRBV11-2|.
CASSLAGAKMNTEAFF
>17|TRBV4-3|TRBD1
CASSQDGWTGGSQPQHF
>12|TRBV7-9|.
CALVVEAGELFF
>17|TRBV27|TRBD1
CATTGFIGTGDSYEQYF
>16|TRBV3-1/TRBV3-2|.
CASSQGTVSGANVLTF
>12|TRBV29-1|.
CSVEGQVYGYTF
>14|TRBV11-1|.
CASSLADGLTEAFF
>15|TRBV5-1|.
CASSISGSLNTEAFF
>15|TRBV9|.
CASSPLWGSVTEAFF
>12|TRBV12-3/TRBV12-4|.
CASSSNQETQYF
>14|TRBV10-3|TRBD1
CAIRSSGTDYGYTF
>14|TRBV19|.
CASSGSDSTDTQYF
>15|TRBV4-3|.
CASSQDELSYNEQFF
>12|TRBV12-3/TRBV12-4|.
CASSLGGHIQYF
>11|TRBV6-6|.
CASSRNTEAFF
>21|TRBV6-6|TRBD2
CASSGTARLAGGSTSTDTQYF
>15|TRBV29-1|TRBD1
CSVRTGTDYNEKLFF
>15|TRBV15|.
CATSRGGSGANVLTF
>15|TRBV24-1|.
CATSARGSSNQPQHF
>15|TRBV27|.
CASSSPISGDYGYTF
>14|TRBV3-1/TRBV3-2|.
CASSHTASGNTIYF